A selection of T cell receptor beta chains follows, all from one sample in a study of T-cell reconstitution after alpha-beta-depleted transplantation in children. One entry per CDR3 protein results from TCRdb running MiXCR on the PCR reads. The sample holds about 510,000 distinct CDR3 sequences, about an eighth seen once. Sequencing was performed on PBMCs, mostly from graft donor cells, taken 180 days after TCRalphabeta/CD19-depleted stem cell transplant. These receptors all stem from a female patient between 2 and 15 years old who had a stem cell transplant for aplastic anemia, so the T cells may come from the graft donor. The CDR3 runs from the conserved cysteine through the conserved F or W. D genes are given only for firm matches. Clone size appears in some rows only: once, few, many, or a class for an expanded clone.

size	J	D	V	CDR3	DNA
few	TRBJ2-3	NA	TRBV7-9	CATTSDPDTQYF	TGTGCCACCACTTCCGACCCAGATACGCAGTATTTT
few	TRBJ2-7	TRBD2	TRBV12-3/TRBV12-4	CASSLGLAPPYEQYF	TGTGCCAGCAGTTTAGGACTAGCGCCGCCCTACGAGCAGTACTTC
many	TRBJ1-2	NA	TRBV28	CASSFDRIYGYTF	TGTGCCAGCAGTTTTGACAGGATCTATGGCTACACCTTC
few	TRBJ2-7	NA	TRBV12-3/TRBV12-4	CASSSYPKTGYEQYF	TGTGCCAGCAGTTCGTACCCGAAAACGGGGTACGAGCAGTACTTC
few	TRBJ2-3	NA	TRBV24-1	CATSDGSGRTDTQYF	TGTGCCACCAGTGACGGTAGCGGACGCACAGATACGCAGTATTTT
NA	TRBJ1-1	TRBD1	TRBV5-1	CASSLGDRAYTAFF	TGCGCCAGCAGTTTGGGCGACAGGGCGTATACGGCTTTCTTT
few	TRBJ1-2	TRBD1	TRBV6-5	CASSYSYTGEGNGYTF	TGTGCCAGCAGTTACTCGTATACAGGGGAGGGGAATGGCTACACCTTC
NA	TRBJ2-4	NA	TRBV2	CASKYRAKNSQYF	TGTGCCAGCAAGTATCGGGCCAAAAACAGTCAGTACTTC
many	TRBJ2-2	NA	TRBV7-9	CASSLGGNTGELFF	TGTGCCAGCAGTTTAGGAGGGAACACCGGGGAGCTGTTTTTT
many	TRBJ1-1	NA	TRBV5-1	CASSLTENTEAFF	TGTGCCAGCAGCTTAACCGAGAACACTGAAGCTTTCTTT
NA	TRBJ1-4	NA	TRBV12-3/TRBV12-4	CASTPTLAAEKLFF	TGTGCCAGCACCCCGACTCTGGCGGCCGAAAAACTGTTTTTT
few	TRBJ1-1	NA	TRBV5-6	CASSWAGNTEAFF	TGTGCCAGCAGCTGGGCAGGGAACACTGAAGCTTTCTTT
few	TRBJ1-4	NA	TRBV12-3/TRBV12-4	CASSLILGATNEKLFF	TGTGCCAGCAGTTTAATCCTAGGGGCAACTAATGAAAAACTGTTTTTT
NA	TRBJ1-2	NA	TRBV7-6	CASSFRDRERYTF	TGTGCCAGCAGCTTCCGGGACCGCGAGCGCTACACCTTC
NA	TRBJ2-1	NA	TRBV7-2	CASSNWRPARNEQFF	TGTGCCAGCAGCAATTGGCGCCCAGCTCGCAATGAGCAGTTCTTC
few	TRBJ1-5	NA	TRBV7-9	CASSVGPRSNQPQHF	TGTGCCAGCAGCGTGGGCCCCCGGAGCAATCAGCCCCAGCATTTT
few	TRBJ2-1	NA	TRBV19	CASSPGQPGYNEQFF	TGTGCCAGTAGTCCGGGACAACCCGGCTACAATGAGCAGTTCTTC
NA	TRBJ2-7	TRBD2	TRBV9	CASSPGLADEQYF	TGTGCCAGCAGCCCGGGACTAGCGGACGAGCAGTACTTC
NA	TRBJ2-1	TRBD2	TRBV5-5	CASTAGTSGNYEQFF	TGTGCCAGCACCGCAGGGACTAGCGGGAACTATGAGCAGTTCTTC
NA	TRBJ2-5	NA	TRBV29-1	CSVELVRGETQYF	TGCAGCGTTGAATTGGTCAGGGGAGAGACCCAGTACTTC
NA	TRBJ1-6	NA	TRBV28	CASSDRNSPLHF	TGTGCCAGCAGTGACCGGAATTCACCCCTCCACTTT
NA	TRBJ1-2	NA	TRBV7-2	CASSLDAGTRYGYTF	TGTGCCAGCAGCTTAGATGCCGGGACGCGCTATGGCTACACCTTC